A selection of T cell receptor beta chains follows, all from one sample in a study of blood T cell repertoires in COVID-19. Using immunoSEQ multiplex PCR, the repertoire was profiled, and TCRdb retains in-frame clones only, with some absent. Of approximately 40,000 clones in the sample, about 90% were seen once. The sequenced sample was peripheral blood. The receptors stem from a woman of 80 years or more in a cohort sampled during active or convalescent COVID-19. Each CDR3 is given with its conserved first and last residue. A D gene is named only where the DNA matches it firmly. Not every row has a clone size; where given, it reads once, few, many or a size class.

TRBJ2-1,NA,TRBV7-2,NA,TGTGCCAGCAGCTTAGCTAATCGACAGCCATACAATGAGCAGTTCTTC,CASSLANRQPYNEQFF
TRBJ1-1,NA,TRBV29-1,TRBD1,TGCAGCGTTGGGACAGGGATCACTGAAGCTTTCTTT,CSVGTGITEAFF
TRBJ2-7,NA,TRBV27,TRBD2,TGTGCCAGCAAACCATTTACGGGAGGAAGTCGCGAGCAGTACTTC,CASKPFTGGSREQYF
TRBJ1-2,NA,TRBV2,TRBD1,TGTGCCAGCAGTCGCGGACAGGGGAAGTTGGGCTACACCTTC,CASSRGQGKLGYTF
TRBJ1-1,once,TRBV20-1,TRBD1,TGCAGTGCTGGAACAGGGACAGGAGCTTTCTTT,CSAGTGTGAFF
TRBJ1-3,NA,TRBV2,NA,TGTGCCAGCAGTGAATCGGACAGAGGGTCTGGAAACACCATATATTTT,CASSESDRGSGNTIYF
TRBJ2-7,NA,TRBV5-4,TRBD1,TGTGCCAGCAGCTTGGGGGCCGGGACAGGGATATACGAGCAGTACTTC,CASSLGAGTGIYEQYF
TRBJ2-1,NA,TRBV7-3,TRBD1,TGTGCCAGCAGCCTGGGACAGGGGGGATACAATGAGCAGTTCTTC,CASSLGQGGYNEQFF
TRBJ1-1,NA,TRBV12-3/TRBV12-4,NA,TGTGCCAGCAACAGGGTGGACACTGAAGCTTTCTTT,CASNRVDTEAFF
TRBJ1-3,NA,TRBV7-9,TRBD1,TGTGCCAGCAGCTTTACCGGGACAGGGCCTGGAAACACCATATATTTT,CASSFTGTGPGNTIYF
TRBJ2-5,NA,TRBV5-1,NA,TGCGCCAGCAGCTTGGATGGACAGTTTCGGGAGACCCAGTACTTC,CASSLDGQFRETQYF
TRBJ2-1,NA,TRBV18,TRBD2,TGTGCCAGCTCACCACGGAGCGGGGGTGAGCAGTTCTTC,CASSPRSGGEQFF
TRBJ1-6,few,TRBV3-1/TRBV3-2,NA,TGTGCCAGCAGCCAAGTCGCGGACAGAATTTGGAGCCCTCCCTTT,CASSQVADRIWSPPF
TRBJ2-2,NA,TRBV7-3,TRBD1,TGTGCCAGCAGCCAAACAGGGGGATTGACCGGGGAGCTGTTTTTT,CASSQTGGLTGELFF
TRBJ2-3,NA,TRBV12-3/TRBV12-4,NA,TGTGCCAGCAGTTTAGGGCAGACAGATACGCAGTATTTT,CASSLGQTDTQYF
TRBJ2-2,NA,TRBV6-2/TRBV6-3,TRBD2,TGTGCCAGCAGTCTGACTAGCGAGCGGGGTACCGGGGAGCTGTTTTTT,CASSLTSERGTGELFF
TRBJ1-2,NA,TRBV7-8,TRBD1,TGTGCCAGCAGCTTAGCGCGCGGCAGGGGGGTTAAGGACACCTTC,CASSLARGRGVKDTF
TRBJ1-1,NA,TRBV6-2/TRBV6-3,TRBD1,TGTGCCAGCAGTTACTCGACAGGGGAAGCTTTCTTT,CASSYSTGEAFF
TRBJ2-7,few,TRBV5-4,TRBD2,TGTGCCAGCAGCCCAGCTAGCGGGAGGGCCTACGAGCAGTACTTC,CASSPASGRAYEQYF
TRBJ2-7,NA,TRBV7-2,TRBD2,TGTGCCAGCAGCTTAGGATTTAGGCGGGAGTACGAGCAGTACTTC,CASSLGFRREYEQYF
TRBJ1-4,NA,TRBV9,NA,TGTGCCAGCAGCGCCCCTGGGGGGGCAACTAATGAAAAACTGTTTTTT,CASSAPGGATNEKLFF
TRBJ2-5,NA,TRBV5-1,TRBD2,TGCGCCAGCAGCTTGGTCGGGAGCGGGGGAGAGACCCAGTACTTC,CASSLVGSGGETQYF
TRBJ1-3,NA,TRBV10-3,NA,TGTGCCATCAGTCGGACTGAAGGAAACACCATATATTTT,CAISRTEGNTIYF
TRBJ2-7,NA,TRBV5-5,NA,TGTGCCAGCAGCTTGGTGGGCCGAAGCTCCTACGAGCAGTACTTC,CASSLVGRSSYEQYF
TRBJ2-7,NA,TRBV6-1,NA,TGTGCCAGCAGTCCGGGACAACACGAGCAGTACTTC,CASSPGQHEQYF
TRBJ2-3,NA,TRBV5-1,TRBD2,TGCGCCAGCAGTTCGCGGGGGGCCACAGATACGCAGTATTTT,CASSSRGATDTQYF
TRBJ1-1,NA,TRBV15,NA,TGTGCCACCAGCGAACTGCGCGGGGTTGCTGAAGCTTTCTTT,CATSELRGVAEAFF
TRBJ2-6,NA,TRBV18,TRBD1,TGTGCCAGCTCACCACTTGGGACAGGGAACTCTGGGGCCAACGTCCTGACTTTC,CASSPLGTGNSGANVLTF